The subject of this entry is one T cell receptor (beta chain). Study processing details: Estimated nucleated cell counts came from reference gene primer amplification. Here immunoSEQ multiplex PCR was the method, and the copy in TCRdb shows in-frame clones only, minus some. V, J and clone size were drawn from that table, and D and trimming were deduced from the DNA. The table has a few hundred thousand clones, roughly nine tenths seen once. The data originate from a study of blood T cell repertoires in COVID-19. This CDR3 contains 16 residues. V shed 5 bases, J shed 0 bases, and the junction held 4 bases outside the gene matches. Looked up from germline, CDR1 is LGHNA and CDR2 is YNFKEQ.

The rearrangement links TRBV4-2 to TRBJ2-2; TRBD2 aligns across 9 bases. The receptor was isolated from a man in his 60s who had recovered from COVID-19. The sample consisted of peripheral blood. In nucleotides, the CDR3 is TGTGCCAGCAGCTCGCTAGCGGGGCCGAACACCGGGGAGCTGTTTTTT. It specifies CASSSLAGPNTGELFF.